These 23 T cell receptor beta chains originate from one sample sequenced in a study of blood T cell repertoires in COVID-19. Only in-frame clones appear in the TCRdb table, and some are missing; sequencing was by immunoSEQ multiplex PCR. This table has roughly 250,000 clones, approximately 78% appearing once. The material sequenced was peripheral blood. The origin of the receptors is a woman aged 60-75 years with active or convalescent COVID-19.

The rearrangement uses TRBV28 and TRBJ2-2; 7 bases line up with TRBD1. Germline CDR1 and CDR2: MDHEN and SYDVKM. The CDR3 is made up of 14 amino acids. V was pared by 7 bases and J by 6 bases, with 8 bases of the junction left unmatched. The CDR3 reads CASKGAIGPGELFF. In DNA, the CDR3 is TGTGCCAGCAAGGGGGCAATAGGTCCCGGGGAGCTGTTTTTT.

V usage is TRBV2 and J usage is TRBJ1-2; unclear D gene. The CDR3 extends over 12 amino acids. The V end was cut by 4 bases, the J end by 4 bases, with 7 bases between. Germline CDR1 reads SNHLY; CDR2 reads FYNNEI. The CDR3 region is CASSVPPYGYTF. In nucleotides, the CDR3 is TGTGCCAGCAGTGTTCCTCCCTATGGCTACACCTTC. Filled out from reference TRBV2 and TRBJ1-2, the complete variable domain reads EPEVTQTPSHQVTQMGQEVILRCVPISNHLYFYWYRQILGQKVEFLVSFYNNEISEKSEIFDDQFSVERPDGSNFTLKIRSTKLEDSAMYFCASSVPPYGYTFGSGTRLTVV.

The gene calls are TRBV11-2 and TRBJ2-2; 7 positions match TRBD1. The J segment lost 6 bases and the V segment lost 5 bases, leaving 9 bases of the junction unmatched. This CDR3 is built from 15 residues. Germline CDR1 SGHAT, CDR2 FQNNGV. The CDR3 sequence: CASSDRVSWSGELFF. Here the CDR3 DNA reads TGTGCCAGCAGCGACAGGGTTTCCTGGTCCGGGGAGCTGTTTTTT. The variable domain in full, completed from reference TRBV11-2 and TRBJ2-2, reads EAGVAQSPRYKIIEKRQSVAFWCNPISGHATLYWYQQILGQGPKLLIQFQNNGVVDDSQLPKDRFSAERLKGVDSTLKIQPAKLEDSAVYLCASSDRVSWSGELFFGEGSRLTVL.

The gene calls are TRBV30 and TRBJ2-2; 10 bases align to TRBD2. In germline, CDR1 is GTSNPN, CDR2 SVGIG (reference sequence). The CDR3 runs to 19 residues. Trimming at V came to 0 bases and at J to 0 bases, leaving 10 bases not matched to a gene. The CDR3: CAWSVRWASGGPNTGELFF. The CDR3 DNA reads as TGTGCCTGGAGTGTAAGGTGGGCTAGCGGGGGCCCGAACACCGGGGAGCTGTTTTTT.

This clone has only a few counts. This rearrangement joins TRBV9 to TRBJ1-5, with D tentatively TRBD1 (5 bases). Between the trimmed V and J ends, which lost 0 bases and 11 bases, there was a span of 15 bases. This CDR3 region has 14 residues. CDR1 is SGDLS and CDR2 is YYNGEE in the germline V gene. The CDR3: CASSVEPGVGAQHF. The CDR3 DNA reads as TGTGCCAGCAGCGTAGAACCGGGGGTGGGAGCCCAGCATTTT.

The rearrangement uses TRBV7-9 and TRBJ1-6; 9 positions match TRBD1. J lost 7 bases, V lost 11 bases, and 3 bases had no gene match. The CDR3 is 12 residues long. The germline V gene has CDR1 SEHNR and CDR2 FQNEAQ (reference sequence). Here the CDR3 reads CAGGQGNSPLHF. The CDR3 region has the DNA TGTGCCGGGGGACAGGGAAATTCACCCCTCCACTTT.

The chain carries TRBV10-3 and TRBJ1-2; 11 nucleotides line up with TRBD1. CDR1 is ENHRY and CDR2 is SYGVKD in the germline V gene. This CDR3 has 15 amino acids. J gave up 7 bases and V 3 bases, and 7 bases lay outside the gene matches. The CDR3 region has the DNA TGTGCCATCAGTGACCTGGACAGGGGGCAATTTGGCTACACCTTC. Its protein product is CAISDLDRGQFGYTF.

This sequence joins TRBV5-4 and TRBJ2-2, with 7 positions matching TRBD1. The CDR3 extends over 14 amino acids. Germline CDR1 reads SGHNT; CDR2 reads YYREEE (reference sequence). V shed 6 bases, J shed 7 bases, and the junction held 9 bases outside the gene matches. CDR3 sequence (DNA): TGTGCCAGCACCCGGGACCAGGGGGACGGGGAGCTGTTTTTT. This codes for CASTRDQGDGELFF.

This clone was detected many times. This chain connects TRBV5-4 to TRBJ1-2; TRBD1 agrees at 8 bases. Germline V gene data show CDR1 as SGHNT and CDR2 as YYREEE (reference sequence). Losses at the gene ends were 3 bases for V and 7 bases for J; bases not matched to a gene: 11. The CDR3 totals 15 residues. CDR3: CASSSAGGARGGYTF. For the CDR3, the DNA is TGTGCCAGCAGCTCCGCAGGGGGCGCGAGAGGTGGCTACACCTTC.

The rearrangement links TRBV28 to TRBJ1-4; D might be TRBD1 (6 bases). The CDR3 length is 16 residues. V lost 5 bases, J lost 6 bases, and 19 bases lay in between. Germline CDR1 MDHEN, CDR2 SYDVKM. The CDR3 is CASSLGGVPRHEKLFF. In DNA form, the CDR3 reads TGTGCCAGCAGTCTAGGGGGGGTCCCTCGGCATGAAAAACTGTTTTTT.

The chain uses TRBV2 and TRBJ2-3; 7 positions agree with TRBD1. Germline CDR1 and CDR2: SNHLY and FYNNEI. This CDR3 is built from 14 residues. After removal of 4 bases from V and 4 bases from J, the junction contained 5 bases not matched to a gene. The CDR3 sequence is CASSVQGSADTQYF. DNA of the CDR3: TGTGCCAGCAGTGTACAGGGGTCGGCAGATACGCAGTATTTT.

The CDR3 is CASSQDPDMTDTQYF. The CDR3 DNA sequence: TGTGCCAGCAGCCAAGATCCAGACATGACAGATACGCAGTATTTT. The chain carries TRBV14 and TRBJ2-3; no clear D. The CDR3 has 15 amino acids. Germline V gives CDR1 SGHDN, CDR2 FVKESK. V lost 0 bases to trimming and J lost 3 bases, with 10 bases between them.

This chain links TRBV30 with TRBJ1-4, with D uncertain. Germline lookup yields CDR1 GTSNPN and CDR2 SVGIG (reference sequence). With 0 bases removed from V and 4 bases from J, the gap between germline ends came to 9 bases. This CDR3 spans 14 amino acids. CDR3 DNA: TGTGCCTGGAGTGTACGTAGAATTAATGAAAAACTGTTTTTT. It specifies CAWSVRRINEKLFF.

This chain joins TRBV5-1 and TRBJ1-4, with TRBD1 identical over 8 bases. The CDR3 has 14 residues. Per germline, CDR1 SGHRS and CDR2 YFSETQ. V trimming: 3 bases; J trimming: 7 bases; junction bases outside the gene matches: 5. The CDR3 sequence is CASSSGQGVEKLFF. The DNA of the CDR3 is TGCGCCAGCAGCTCAGGACAGGGTGTTGAAAAACTGTTTTTT.

For the CDR3, the DNA is TGTGCCAGCGCTTCGCAGGGAAATCAGCCCCAGCATTTT. Protein: CASASQGNQPQHF. The chain is built from TRBV7-2 and TRBJ1-5; a weak D match, TRBD1 (5 bases). CDR1 and CDR2 from the germline V gene are SGHTA and FQGNSA. The CDR3 is made up of 13 amino acids. The ends were cut back, 8 bases at V and 4 bases at J, with 12 bases in the middle. Drawing the rest from reference TRBV7-2 and TRBJ1-5, the complete variable domain is GAGVSQSPSNKVTEKGKDVELRCDPISGHTALYWYRQSLGQGLEFLIYFQGNSAPDKSGLPSDRFSAERTGGSVSTLTIQRTQQEDSAVYLCASASQGNQPQHFGDGTRLSIL.

The chain has TRBV6-5 and TRBJ1-2; D may be TRBD1 (5 bases). The CDR3 is made up of 13 amino acids. Per the germline V gene, CDR1 is MNHEY and CDR2 is SVGAGI. Trimming removed 7 bases at V and 8 bases at J, with 17 bases between. CDR3 sequence (DNA): TGTGCCAGCACCCCGGGGGGAATGTGGGGCTACACCTTC. It encodes CASTPGGMWGYTF.

A single count supports this clone. Other DNA variants within this sample encode the same CDR3. The gene calls are TRBV6-5 and TRBJ1-1; 7 positions match TRBD1. The germline CDR1 and CDR2 sequences are MNHEY and SVGAGI. V was clipped by 7 bases and J by 5 bases; unmatched bases: 7. CDR3 length: 13 residues. In nucleotides, the CDR3 is TGTGCCAGCAAACCGACAGGGAGAACTGAAGCTTTCTTT. Translated, it gives CASKPTGRTEAFF.

The V and J genes are TRBV6-5 and TRBJ1-2; TRBD1 is a possible D gene (5 bases). Germline V CDR1 and CDR2: MNHEY, SVGAGI. V was pared by 7 bases and J by 7 bases, with 16 bases between. The CDR3 consists of 13 residues. The CDR3 sequence is CASKSGQGGGYTF. The CDR3 coding sequence is TGTGCCAGCAAATCCGGGCAGGGAGGTGGCTACACCTTC.

The chain carries TRBV6-6 and TRBJ2-1; 9 bases are shared with TRBD1. The CDR3 has 14 amino acids. V lost 4 bases, J lost 7 bases, and 5 bases stayed unmatched. The germline CDR1 and CDR2 sequences are MNHNY and SVGAGI (reference sequence). The CDR3 sequence is CASSSHRGRNEQFF. The CDR3 DNA reads as TGTGCCAGCAGTTCCCACAGGGGGCGGAATGAGCAGTTCTTC.

CDR3 region: CASSFLRENGEKLFF. The CDR3 region has the DNA TGTGCCAGTAGTTTCCTCAGGGAAAACGGAGAAAAACTGTTTTTT. This sequence joins TRBV19 and TRBJ1-4, with D perhaps matching TRBD1 (5 bases). Germline V gives CDR1 LNHDA, CDR2 SQIVND (reference sequence). V shed 5 bases and J shed 8 bases, with 18 bases lying between them. The CDR3 covers 15 residues.

The genes are TRBV3-1 (or the pseudogene TRBV3-2) and TRBJ1-6; TRBD1 matches at 7 bases. V lost 4 bases to trimming and J lost 9 bases; unmatched junction nucleotides: 9. Per the germline V gene, CDR1 is LGHDT and CDR2 is YNNKEL (reference sequence). The CDR3 is 15 residues long. The CDR3 is CASSPERQGASPLHF. DNA of the CDR3: TGTGCCAGCAGCCCCGAACGACAGGGAGCTTCACCCCTCCACTTT.

This clone was seen only once. The V and J genes are TRBV6-5 and TRBJ1-6; 10 bases are shared with TRBD1. The CDR3 is 14 residues long. Germline loops: CDR1 MNHEY, CDR2 SVGAGI. With V trimmed by 6 bases and J by 9 bases, 5 bases remained unmatched. CDR3 nucleotide sequence: TGTGCCAGCAGCCGCGACAGGGGGCTTTCACCCCTCCACTTT. As protein: CASSRDRGLSPLHF.

The rearrangement uses TRBV19 and TRBJ1-5; unclear D gene. The length of the CDR3 is 15 residues. CDR1 and CDR2 (germline): LNHDA, SQIVND (reference sequence). Trimming removed 1 base at V and 4 bases at J, with 11 bases between. The DNA for the CDR3 is TGTGCCAGTAGTATAGGGCAGGCGGGAAATCAGCCCCAGCATTTT. This encodes CASSIGQAGNQPQHF. Full variable domain (remainder filled in from reference TRBV19 and TRBJ1-5): DGGITQSPKYLFRKEGQNVTLSCEQNLNHDAMYWYRQDPGQGLRLIYYSQIVNDFQKGDIAEGYSVSREKKESFPLTVTSAQKNPTAFYLCASSIGQAGNQPQHFGDGTRLSIL.